These 27 T cell receptor beta chains originate from one sample sequenced in a study of blood T cells in healthy people across ages. It was with a sample-barcoded 5' primer and a J-beta primer mix that a second PCR of about 6 to 12 cycles was run. From the 5' RACE reads, TCRdb called clonotypes with MiXCR, one entry per CDR3 protein. The sample holds 600,000 or so distinct CDR3 sequences, under 30% seen once. Specimen: blood. The receptors were sampled from an elderly woman in good health.

Details on this clonotype: One base away lies a much larger clone, so this may be a sequencing read error. V usage is TRBV6-1 and J usage is TRBJ1-2; TRBD1 agrees at 7 bases. CDR3 length: 13 residues. CDR1 is MNHNS, CDR2 SASEGT, per germline. The CDR3 loop reads CASREAGGRGYTF. In DNA, the CDR3 is TGTGCCAGCAGGGAAGCAGGGGGTCGTGGCTACACCTTC.

This chain uses TRBV30 with TRBJ2-5; 8 bases map to TRBD2. CDR3 length equals 14 residues. From germline, CDR1 is GTSNPN and CDR2 SVGIG (reference sequence). Trimming removed 0 bases from V and 4 bases from J; junction bases left unmatched: 4. As DNA, the CDR3 is TGTGCCTGGAGTGTATTGGCGGGGGGAGAGACCCAGTACTTC. This encodes CAWSVLAGGETQYF.

Details on this clonotype: This may arise from a read error, as a much more abundant clone is one base away. J is TRBJ2-3 and V is TRBV11-2; D possibly uses TRBD1 or TRBD2 (5 bases each). CDR1 and CDR2 (germline): SGHAT, FQNNGV. Trimming left V 4 bases short and J 0 bases short, with 8 bases between. CDR3 size: 14 residues. The CDR3 DNA reads as TGTGCCAGCAGCTGGGACGGTAGCACAGATACGCAGTATTTT. Translation: CASSWDGSTDTQYF. Drawing the rest from reference TRBV11-2 and TRBJ2-3, the complete variable domain is EAGVAQSPRYKIIEKRQSVAFWCNPISGHATLYWYQQILGQGPKLLIQFQNNGVVDDSQLPKDRFSAERLKGVDSTLKIQPAKLEDSAVYLCASSWDGSTDTQYFGPGTRLTVL.

The chain is built from TRBV6-1 and TRBJ2-2; D tentatively reads TRBD1 or TRBD2 (5 bases each). The CDR3 is made up of 15 amino acids. V lost 7 bases and J 0 bases, leaving 12 bases between the germline ends. CDR1 and CDR2 from the germline V gene are MNHNS and SASEGT. CDR3 in DNA: TGTGCCAGCACCCCACTGGGGGCGAACACCGGGGAGCTGTTTTTT. This sequence encodes CASTPLGANTGELFF.

This clonotype was counted at least ten times. CDR3 in DNA: TGTGCCATCAGCCTACAGGGGGCCCATGGCTACACCTTC. Its protein product is CAISLQGAHGYTF. The rearrangement uses TRBV10-3 and TRBJ1-2; 9 nucleotides align to TRBD1. The V segment lost 6 bases and the J segment 6 bases; nucleotides outside the gene matches: 5. Germline CDR1 ENHRY, CDR2 SYGVKD. The CDR3 runs 13 residues.

This clonotype was observed a handful of times. The CDR3 region is CAWATGRYEQYF. The CDR3 DNA sequence: TGTGCCTGGGCCACAGGGCGGTACGAGCAGTACTTC. This chain joins TRBV30 and TRBJ2-7; weak D call: TRBD1 (6 bases). The germline CDR1 and CDR2 sequences are GTSNPN and SVGIG (reference sequence). This CDR3 has 12 amino acids. V shed 5 bases and J shed 4 bases, with 12 bases lying between them.

This clonotype was seen at least ten times. The V gene is TRBV20-1, the J gene TRBJ1-5; D is uncertain. V was pared by 2 bases and J by 6 bases, with 11 bases between. This CDR3 region has 13 residues. CDR1 and CDR2 from the germline V gene are DFQATT and SNEGSKA (reference sequence). The CDR3: CSARPSRSQPQHF. For the CDR3, the DNA is TGCAGTGCTAGACCCAGCCGGAGTCAGCCCCAGCATTTT.

This clonotype has ten or more counts. The chain is built from TRBV5-6 and TRBJ1-2; D gene uncertain. Germline values: CDR1 SGHDT, CDR2 YYEEEE. Trimming stripped 4 bases from V and 2 bases from J, with 18 bases between. This CDR3 spans 16 amino acids. The DNA for the CDR3 is TGTGCCAGCAGCCCCGGAATCTCCCGGAGGAACTATGGCTACACCTTC. Translation gives CASSPGISRRNYGYTF.

In this sample, this clonotype turned up many times. CDR3 nucleotide sequence: TGTGCCAGCAGCTTGGGCGACAGGCCATCTTACAATGAGCAGTTCTTC. Protein product: CASSLGDRPSYNEQFF. V and J are TRBV7-2 and TRBJ2-1; the D gene is possibly TRBD1 (6 bases). Germline values: CDR1 SGHTA, CDR2 FQGNSA. The CDR3 runs 16 residues. V was trimmed by 3 bases and J by 4 bases, leaving 16 bases between them.

This clonotype was observed many times. This sequence joins TRBV7-2 and TRBJ2-3; 12 bases are shared with TRBD1. This CDR3 has 16 amino acids. Germline CDR1 is SGHTA and CDR2 is FQGNSA. After removal of 3 bases from V and 5 bases from J, the junction contained 6 bases not matched to a gene. This CDR3 reads CASSFGDRGHQDTQYF. CDR3 bases: TGTGCCAGCAGCTTTGGGGACAGGGGGCATCAAGATACGCAGTATTTT. The full variable domain, completed using reference TRBV7-2 and TRBJ2-3, is GAGVSQSPSNKVTEKGKDVELRCDPISGHTALYWYRQSLGQGLEFLIYFQGNSAPDKSGLPSDRFSAERTGGSVSTLTIQRTQQEDSAVYLCASSFGDRGHQDTQYFGPGTRLTVL.

The J gene is TRBJ2-1, the V gene TRBV6-2 or TRBV6-3; the match to TRBD1 covers 7 bases. V was clipped by 4 bases and J by 10 bases; unmatched bases: 7. This CDR3 is built from 13 residues. CDR1 is MNHEY and CDR2 is SVGEGT in the germline V gene. As DNA, the CDR3 is TGTGCCAGCAGTTTAGAAGGGGGCATGGAGCAGTTCTTC. Amino acids: CASSLEGGMEQFF.

In this sample, this clonotype turned up a few times. Just one base apart from a much larger clone, this may be a read error. J is TRBJ2-1 and V is TRBV20-1; 10 bases are a match to TRBD2. The J call may be wrong; the DNA end is better matched by TRBJ2-7. Germline V gene sequence: CDR1 DFQATT, CDR2 SNEGSKA (reference sequence). The CDR3 is made up of 15 amino acids. Written as DNA, the CDR3 is TGCAGTGCTAGTATCGCTAGCGGGGGCCACAATGAGCAGTACTTC. This gives the protein CSASIASGGHNEQYF.

The V and J genes are TRBV9 and TRBJ2-5; D gene unclear. Looked up from germline, CDR1 is SGDLS and CDR2 is YYNGEE. This CDR3 contains 12 residues. The V and J ends lost 0 bases and 11 bases respectively, with 11 bases between them. CDR3 DNA sequence: TGTGCCAGCAGCGTAGCGGATCATGAGCAGTACTTC. It encodes CASSVADHEQYF.

This clonotype was detected only a few times. A much bigger clone sits one base away, suggesting this may be a read error. The genes are TRBV7-2 and TRBJ2-3; 10 nucleotides align to TRBD2. Trimming cost V 3 bases and J 6 bases; bases outside gene matches: 6. The germline V gene has CDR1 SGHTA and CDR2 FQGNSA. This CDR3 region has 15 residues. This CDR3 reads CASSFASGGWDTQYF. CDR3 coding DNA: TGTGCCAGCAGCTTTGCTAGCGGGGGATGGGATACGCAGTATTTT.

The table lists this clonotype with many counts. CDR3 coding DNA: TGTGCCTGGAGTACGGGACAGGGGGCAGGGGCCAACGTCCTGACTTTC. This translates into CAWSTGQGAGANVLTF. The chain couples TRBV30 to TRBJ2-6; 12 nucleotides align to TRBD1. V lost 2 bases to trimming and J lost 4 bases; unmatched junction nucleotides: 3. Germline V CDR1 and CDR2: GTSNPN, SVGIG (reference sequence). The CDR3 is made up of 16 amino acids.

Concerning this clonotype: One base away lies a much larger clone, so this may be a sequencing read error. The chain links TRBV20-1 to TRBJ2-1, with a possible D match to TRBD2 (5 bases). The DNA end is more similar to TRBJ2-7, so the J call may be wrong. The germline V gene encodes CDR1 DFQATT and CDR2 SNEGSKA (reference sequence). The CDR3 is 15 amino acids. The CDR3 coding sequence is TGCAGTGCTAGAGATCTCGAGGGTTCCTACAATGAGCAGTACTTC. Its translation: CSARDLEGSYNEQYF.

This clonotype was detected a few times. For the CDR3, the DNA is TGTGCCAGCAGTTACTCGATCGGGGACAGGGGGTATTCTAATGAAAAACTGTTTTTT. Translation gives CASSYSIGDRGYSNEKLFF. This chain connects TRBV6-5 to TRBJ1-4; TRBD1 aligns across 11 bases. V lost 0 bases to trimming and J lost 3 bases; unmatched junction nucleotides: 9. Germline-derived CDR1 and CDR2 are MNHEY and SVGAGI. The CDR3 totals 19 residues.

This clonotype was detected many times. The chain recombines TRBV18 with TRBJ1-5; D not certain. From germline, CDR1 is KGHSH and CDR2 LQKENI. The CDR3 consists of 14 residues. Between the trimmed V and J ends, which lost 0 bases and 1 base, there was a span of 4 bases. The CDR3 DNA follows: TGTGCCAGCTCACCACCAGGGAGCAATCAGCCCCAGCATTTT. Translated: CASSPPGSNQPQHF.

This clonotype occurred many times. This chain links TRBV5-1 with TRBJ2-7; 13 bases are a match to TRBD2. Germline values: CDR1 SGHRS, CDR2 YFSETQ. CDR3 length: 15 amino acids. The V and J ends lost 4 bases and 3 bases, in that order; junction bases with no gene match: 4. CDR3 coding DNA: TGCGCCAGCAGCCCCGGACTAGCGGGGGTCTACGAGCAGTACTTC. This translates into CASSPGLAGVYEQYF.

This clonotype was seen repeatedly, ten times or more. The rearrangement links TRBV12-3 or TRBV12-4 to TRBJ2-5, with 9 bases lining up with TRBD2. The CDR3 has 16 residues. V lost 3 bases, J lost 2 bases, and 7 bases stayed unmatched. CDR3 residues: CASSFGSGGQQETQYF. DNA for the CDR3: TGTGCCAGCAGTTTCGGGAGCGGGGGGCAACAAGAGACCCAGTACTTC.

This clonotype was picked up many times. The chain carries TRBV20-1 and TRBJ2-5; weak D call: TRBD2 (7 bases). The tail of the sequence fits TRBJ2-7 better, so the J call may be wrong. Germline-derived CDR1 and CDR2 are DFQATT and SNEGSKA (reference sequence). CDR3 length equals 15 residues. CDR3 in amino acids: CSAAGTLEGTTEQYF. CDR3 DNA sequence: TGCAGTGCAGCTGGGACATTGGAGGGGACTACCGAGCAGTACTTC.

As for this clonotype: This may be a read error: a much more frequent sequence differs by one nucleotide. J is TRBJ2-7 and V is TRBV27; 8 positions match TRBD2. The V gene end was trimmed by 6 bases and the J gene end by 3 bases; junction bases not matched to a gene: 10. The CDR3 consists of 15 residues. The germline gives CDR1 MNHEY, CDR2 SMNVEV (reference sequence). The CDR3 spells CASSLMASGLYEQYF. CDR3 bases: TGTGCCAGCAGCCTTATGGCTAGCGGGCTCTACGAGCAGTACTTC.

This clonotype was detected ten times or more. This rearrangement joins TRBV7-9 to TRBJ2-3, with D perhaps TRBD2 (5 bases). The CDR3 covers 16 residues. The V gene lost 4 bases and the J gene lost 3 bases, with 17 bases spanning the gap. Germline assignment: CDR1 SEHNR and CDR2 FQNEAQ (reference sequence). The CDR3 DNA reads as TGTGCCAGCAGCTCCAGGTCAACGGGGATAACAGATACGCAGTATTTT. Translated: CASSSRSTGITDTQYF.

Note on this clonotype: A read error is possible here, since a much larger clone lies one base away. This chain connects TRBV9 to TRBJ1-2; 8 bases are shared with TRBD1. CDR3 length equals 15 residues. Germline lookup yields CDR1 SGDLS and CDR2 YYNGEE. The J segment lost 8 bases and the V segment lost 4 bases, leaving 13 bases of the junction unmatched. The CDR3 loop reads CASSPRGTGQGGYTF. As DNA, the CDR3 is TGTGCCAGCAGCCCCCGGGGGACCGGACAGGGAGGCTACACCTTC.

This clonotype was observed a handful of times. One base away lies a much larger clone, so this may be a sequencing read error. The chain recombines TRBV12-3 or TRBV12-4 with TRBJ1-2; D perhaps matches TRBD1 (6 bases). There are 15 residues in the CDR3. CDR3 residues: CAGSPMGATNYGYTF. The CDR3 DNA sequence: TGTGCCGGCAGCCCAATGGGGGCTACTAACTATGGCTACACCTTC.

This clonotype was counted a single time. This may be a read error: a much more frequent sequence differs by one nucleotide. This rearrangement joins TRBV30 to TRBJ2-1; 9 bases match TRBD1. After removal of 8 bases from V and 10 bases from J, the junction contained 12 bases not matched to a gene. The germline V gene encodes CDR1 GTSNPN and CDR2 SVGIG (reference sequence). This CDR3 region has 13 residues. CDR3 region: CARTRQGGREQFF. As DNA, the CDR3 is TGTGCCCGGACGAGACAGGGGGGCAGGGAGCAGTTCTTC.

Notes on this clonotype: A much larger clone sits a single nucleotide away, making a read error possible. The J gene is TRBJ2-5, the V gene TRBV6-2 or TRBV6-3, with no clear D. The CDR3 covers 12 residues. Trimming removed 6 bases at V and 11 bases at J, with 16 bases between. Germline V gene sequence: CDR1 MNHEY, CDR2 SVGEGT. CDR3 in DNA: TGTGCCAGCAGCTCCCGGTCCAATGAGCAGTACTTC. It specifies CASSSRSNEQYF.